This TCR beta chain was identified during a study of T cell responses to AZD1222 COVID-19 vaccine. The repertoire was sequenced with immunoSEQ multiplex PCR; TCRdb's copy has only in-frame clones and lacks some. The top ten clones hold 0.4% to 0.5% of a sample with around 180,000 clones, about 91% of them seen once. V was cut by 1 base and J by 0 bases, with 16 bases left in between. The CDR3 is made up of 18 amino acids. Germline V gene lookup returns CDR1 SGHVS and CDR2 FQNEAQ. This clone was detected only once. The input for sequencing was peripheral blood, taken on day 0 of AZD1222 vaccination. This TCR was sampled from an adult in good health. The chain has TRBV7-8 and TRBJ2-1, with TRBD2 as a possible D gene (5 bases). The CDR3, as DNA: TGTGCCAGCAGCTTAGGAGACTACCTACTAAGCTCCTACAATGAGCAGTTCTTC. It yields the protein CASSLGDYLLSSYNEQFF.